This TCR beta chain was documented in a study of blood T cell repertoires in COVID-19. Across the whole study: The cDNA or gDNA used as material had been derived from T cells, B-cell-depleted T cells, or PBMCs.

Trimming shortened V by 6 bases and J by 2 bases, and 8 bases separated the two germline ends. CDR3 length: 13 residues. Germline-derived CDR1 and CDR2 are SNHLY and FYNNEI. How the authors handled the data: Reference gene primers were amplified, and this amplification served to estimate nucleated cell counts. The table came from immunoSEQ multiplex PCR; TCRdb's copy has only in-frame clones and leaves some out. Clonal size and the V and J genes are those of that table, whereas D and trimming came from the DNA. The top ten hold over 9.5% of the sample, which has about 160,000 clones, roughly 85% seen once.

The sequence came from a woman aged 80 or over with active or convalescent COVID-19. Material: peripheral blood. The rearrangement links TRBV2 to TRBJ2-1; D not resolved. CDR3 coding DNA: TGTGCCAGCAGGTCTACTACCTACAATGAGCAGTTCTTC. Translated, it gives CASRSTTYNEQFF.